This is a list of T cell receptor beta chains from one sample in a study of PD-1 blockade in mismatch repair-deficient tumors. Libraries were prepared by immunoSEQ multiplex PCR; TCRdb keeps only in-frame clonotypes and omits some of them. The sample lists over 30,000 clones, around 80% occurring once. The source material was PBMCs, sampled less than 7 weeks after starting pembrolizumab. These receptors were taken from an adult with mismatch repair-deficient cancer. Both conserved end residues are part of each CDR3. D genes are given only for firm matches. Not all rows give a size; the values are once, few, many and, for expanded clones, a class.

abundance	v_gene	j_gene	d_gene	CDR3aa	CDR3nt
.	TRBV19	TRBJ1-1	.	CASMPETNTGAFF	TGTGCCAGTATGCCGGAGACTAATACGGGGGCTTTCTTT
.	TRBV30	TRBJ2-7	.	CAWSPGSWEQYF	TGTGCCTGGAGCCCTGGGAGTTGGGAGCAGTACTTC
once	TRBV18	TRBJ2-2	TRBD2	CASSPLREVPGELFF	TGTGCCAGCTCACCATTGCGGGAGGTACCCGGGGAGCTGTTTTTT
.	TRBV2	TRBJ2-1	.	CASSIRQAPQFF	TGTGCCAGCAGTATCCGGCAGGCCCCGCAGTTCTTC
.	TRBV5-1	TRBJ2-1	TRBD2	CASSLLPLAETYNEQFF	TGCGCCAGCAGCTTGCTACCGCTAGCGGAAACCTACAATGAGCAGTTCTTC
.	TRBV28	TRBJ1-2	.	CASSLPQGTRYGYTF	TGTGCCAGCAGCCTACCACAGGGAACTCGCTATGGCTACACCTTC
.	TRBV28	TRBJ2-7	.	CASSPRYEQYF	TGTGCCAGCAGTCCTCGGTACGAGCAGTACTTC
.	TRBV30	TRBJ1-1	.	CAWSVWYGATGLNTEAFF	TGTGCCTGGAGTGTATGGTACGGCGCGACTGGCCTTAACACTGAAGCTTTCTTT
once	TRBV7-2	TRBJ2-2	TRBD2	CASSLQAGSLTGELFF	TGTGCCAGCAGCTTACAAGCGGGGTCGCTCACCGGGGAGCTGTTTTTT
.	TRBV28	TRBJ2-1	.	CASSAPAEEYNEQFF	TGTGCCAGCAGTGCCCCCGCTGAGGAGTACAATGAGCAGTTCTTC
.	TRBV5-5	TRBJ1-5	.	CASSLEAGSSEPQHF	TGTGCCAGCAGCTTGGAGGCAGGGTCCTCGGAGCCCCAGCATTTT
.	TRBV6-4	TRBJ2-6	.	CASSVDSSGANVLTF	TGTGCCAGCAGTGTGGACTCCTCTGGGGCCAACGTCCTGACTTTC
.	TRBV7-3	TRBJ2-5	.	CASSLTRTNQETQYF	TGTGCCAGCAGCTTAACGAGGACTAACCAAGAGACCCAGTACTTC
.	TRBV6-1	TRBJ2-5	TRBD1	CASSASRGLETQYF	TGTGCCAGCAGTGCGTCCAGGGGGCTGGAGACCCAGTACTTC
.	TRBV19	TRBJ2-6	.	CATAIGDSGANVLTF	TGTGCCACCGCGATCGGGGACTCTGGGGCCAACGTCCTGACTTTC
.	TRBV11-3	TRBJ2-2	TRBD2	CASSLRGRSGRGTGELFF	TGTGCCAGCAGCTTACGCGGACGTAGCGGGAGGGGCACCGGGGAGCTGTTTTTT
.	TRBV9	TRBJ2-3	TRBD1	CASSLSGQGTDTQYF	TGTGCCAGCAGTCTCTCCGGACAGGGAACAGATACGCAGTATTTT
.	TRBV4-1	TRBJ2-2	TRBD2	CASRRGGRGATGELFF	TGCGCCAGCAGAAGGGGCGGGAGGGGAGCCACCGGGGAGCTGTTTTTT
.	TRBV10-1	TRBJ1-2	.	CASSDTNYGYTF	TGCGCCAGCAGTGATACTAACTATGGCTACACCTTC